This record concerns one T cell receptor (beta chain) sequence. Its target is unknown. This specimen belongs to a study of cytomegalovirus exposure and HLA in healthy donors. The length of the CDR3 is 15 residues. V lost 6 bases and J 6 bases, leaving 18 bases between the germline ends. Germline lookup yields CDR1 MNHNY and CDR2 SVGAGI (reference sequence). General observations from the study: With later analysis, a missense DCLRE1C variant became linked to TCR beta V- and J-gene trimming. Previously analyzed data showed that most TCR beta V segments were productive at a frequency of about 87% or about 30%.

It was with 60 Vbeta and 13 Jbeta primers that the PCR ran. TCRdb's copy holds only in-frame clones and misses some; the assay was immunoSEQ multiplex PCR. Among approximately 60,000 clones listed, 83% were seen once. The chain is built from TRBV6-6 and TRBJ1-5; possible D gene TRBD1, 5 bases. The sequence derives from a man aged 25 to 40 in good health and CMV-seronegative. The sample was PBMCs. The CDR3 coding sequence is TGTGCCAGCAGCACCCGGGGGGTCGGGTTTCAGCCCCAGCATTTT. This translates into CASSTRGVGFQPQHF.